The present entry profiles one T cell receptor beta chain with its context. The antigen remains unidentified. The data derive from a study of T-cell memory formation after mild COVID-19. For the study at large: In these data, TCR clusters were largely donor specific. Notes on the study in general: CD4+ contracting clones were mainly CM and EM; CD8+ ones, EMRA.

After removal of 5 bases from V and 4 bases from J, the junction contained 7 bases not matched to a gene. The V gene's germline CDR1 is LNHNV and CDR2 YYDKDF (reference sequence). This CDR3 comprises 15 residues. TCRdb itself ran the 5' RACE reads through MiXCR, one entry per CDR3 protein. The sample contains about 390,000 distinct CDR3 sequences, roughly 15% of which appear only once. The sample comprised PBMCs or a T cell subset sorted from them (not recorded which). This TCR came from a man in his late teens or twenties who had mild COVID-19 (a few samples of this study predate the infection). Cell type and time point are not known. The genes are TRBV15 and TRBJ1-3; 8 bases are shared with TRBD1. CDR3 in DNA: TGTGCCACCAGCCGCCGGACAGGGTCAGGAAACACCATATATTTT. This sequence encodes CATSRRTGSGNTIYF.